This T cell receptor beta chain was recorded in a study of blood T cell repertoires in COVID-19. Study-wide context: Sites across the United States, Italy and Spain contributed samples from acute and convalescent COVID-19. PBMCs, B-cell-depleted T cells, or T cells provided the cDNA or gDNA that made up the material.

In the original analysis: For nucleated cells, counts were estimated from reference gene primer amplification. Measured with immunoSEQ multiplex PCR; TCRdb has only the in-frame clones, and not every one. V and J calls and clone size follow that table, whereas D and trimming were derived from the DNA. Found here are tens of thousands of clones, about four fifths of them singletons; the top ten hold less than 25%. This CDR3 is 15 amino acids long. Germline loops: CDR1 SEHNR, CDR2 FQNEAQ (reference sequence). V was clipped by 5 bases and J by 3 bases; unmatched bases: 7. The chain recombines TRBV7-9 with TRBJ1-1; 9 nucleotides align to TRBD1. The clonotype comes from a human donor in a cohort sampled during active COVID-19. The sequencing sample was made of peripheral blood. DNA of the CDR3: TGTGCCAGCAGCCCCCTGCGGGACAGGGACACTGAAGCTTTCTTT. It codes for CASSPLRDRDTEAFF.